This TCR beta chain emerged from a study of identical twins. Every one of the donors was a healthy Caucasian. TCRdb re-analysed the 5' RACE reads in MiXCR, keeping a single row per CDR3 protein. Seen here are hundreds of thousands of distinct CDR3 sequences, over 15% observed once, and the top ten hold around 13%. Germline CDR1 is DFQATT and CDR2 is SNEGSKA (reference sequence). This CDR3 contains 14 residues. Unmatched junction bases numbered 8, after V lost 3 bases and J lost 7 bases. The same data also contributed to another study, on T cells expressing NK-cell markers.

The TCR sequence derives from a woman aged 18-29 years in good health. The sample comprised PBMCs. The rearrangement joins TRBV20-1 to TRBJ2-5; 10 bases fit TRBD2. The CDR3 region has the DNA TGCAGTGCTAGTCTAGCGGGGGCCCCGGGGACCCAGTACTTC. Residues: CSASLAGAPGTQYF.